This TCR beta chain derives from a study of regulatory T cells in long-lasting Graves disease. Construction of the TCR beta libraries employed iRepertoire HTBI primers in conjunction with Arm-PCR of CDR3 regions. TCRdb reprocessed the multiplex PCR reads via MiXCR and lists one record per CDR3 protein. Of 500,000 to 700,000 distinct CDR3 sequences listed, approximately 15% were seen once; the top ten hold approximately 20%. Trimming took off 3 bases at V and 10 bases at J, with 13 bases between the two ends. Germline CDR1 SGHAT, CDR2 FQDESV (reference sequence). The CDR3 length is 14 residues. This clonotype was seen ten or more times. Stated time point: newly diagnosed GD, antithyroid drugs for less than 3 months. There was RNA extracted from PBMCs, and the TCR library was made from it. The same sample was also used in a study of T cells in Graves' hyperthyroidism and ophthalmopathy. That report adds: HTBI primers were used for first-round RT-PCR of the TCR CDR3.

The receptor's source is a woman aged 30 to 39 with Graves disease. This rearrangement joins TRBV11-1 to TRBJ1-6; possible D gene TRBD1, 5 bases. The source was peripheral blood mononuclear cells (PBMCs), collected at new diagnosis, from a patient treated with antithyroid drugs. The CDR3 bases are TGTGCCAGCAGCTTCGCACGTACAGGCTCACCCCTCCACTTT. It yields the protein CASSFARTGSPLHF.